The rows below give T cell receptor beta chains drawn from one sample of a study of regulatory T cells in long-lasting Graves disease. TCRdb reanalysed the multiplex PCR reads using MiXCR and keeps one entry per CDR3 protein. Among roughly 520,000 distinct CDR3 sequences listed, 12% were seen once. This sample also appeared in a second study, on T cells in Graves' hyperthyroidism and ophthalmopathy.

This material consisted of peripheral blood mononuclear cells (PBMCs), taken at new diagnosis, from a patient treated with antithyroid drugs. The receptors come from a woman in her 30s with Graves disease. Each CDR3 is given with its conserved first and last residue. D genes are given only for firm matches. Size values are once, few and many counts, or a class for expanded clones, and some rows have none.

CDR3 protein: CASSGTPTGGAFF; CDR3 DNA: TGCGCCAGCAGCGGGACCCCGACGGGGGGAGCTTTCTTT; V gene: TRBV10-1; J gene: TRBJ1-1; clone size: many; D gene: -; CDR3 length: 13
CDR3 protein: CASSEREGADTQYF; CDR3 DNA: TGTGCCAGCAGTGAGCGGGAGGGGGCAGATACGCAGTATTTT; V gene: TRBV27; J gene: TRBJ2-3; clone size: many; D gene: TRBD2; CDR3 length: 14
CDR3 protein: CASSSRGVWNTGELFF; CDR3 DNA: TGTGCCAGCAGTAGTAGGGGAGTTTGGAACACCGGGGAGCTGTTTTTT; V gene: TRBV12-3/TRBV12-4; J gene: TRBJ2-2; clone size: -; D gene: -; CDR3 length: 16
CDR3 protein: CSAEGDSSYEQYF; CDR3 DNA: TGCAGTGCCGAAGGTGACAGCTCCTACGAGCAGTACTTC; V gene: TRBV20-1; J gene: TRBJ2-7; clone size: many; D gene: -; CDR3 length: 13
CDR3 protein: CATRTILDRVGDTQYF; CDR3 DNA: TGTGCCACCCGTACTATTCTCGACAGGGTGGGAGATACGCAGTATTTT; V gene: TRBV15; J gene: TRBJ2-3; clone size: many; D gene: TRBD1; CDR3 length: 16
CDR3 protein: CAWSVLVNTEDFF; CDR3 DNA: TGTGCCTGGAGTGTATTAGTGAACACTGAAGATTTCTTT; V gene: TRBV30; J gene: TRBJ1-1; clone size: -; D gene: -; CDR3 length: 13
CDR3 protein: CASSPGLRHRSYEQYF; CDR3 DNA: TGTGCCAGCTCACCAGGGTTAAGGCACCGCTCCTACGAGCAGTACTTC; V gene: TRBV18; J gene: TRBJ2-7; clone size: few; D gene: -; CDR3 length: 16
CDR3 protein: CASSLARRGQGDEKLFF; CDR3 DNA: TGTGCCAGCAGCTTAGCGCGTCGGGGACAGGGAGATGAAAAACTGTTTTTT; V gene: TRBV7-9; J gene: TRBJ1-4; clone size: many; D gene: TRBD1; CDR3 length: 17
CDR3 protein: CASTGQGNIETQYF; CDR3 DNA: TGCGCCAGCACCGGACAGGGAAATATAGAGACCCAGTACTTC; V gene: TRBV10-2; J gene: TRBJ2-5; clone size: many; D gene: TRBD1; CDR3 length: 14
CDR3 protein: CASSLEFRGFQPQHF; CDR3 DNA: TGTGCCAGCAGTTTAGAGTTTCGGGGCTTTCAGCCCCAGCATTTT; V gene: TRBV12-3/TRBV12-4; J gene: TRBJ1-5; clone size: -; D gene: -; CDR3 length: 15
CDR3 protein: CASSQWDYSYEQYF; CDR3 DNA: TGTGCCAGCAGCCAATGGGACTATTCCTACGAGCAGTACTTC; V gene: TRBV3-1; J gene: TRBJ2-7; clone size: many; D gene: TRBD2; CDR3 length: 14
CDR3 protein: CASSTHSSTRNEQFF; CDR3 DNA: TGTGCCAGTAGTACCCACTCTTCTACTCGTAATGAGCAGTTCTTC; V gene: TRBV19; J gene: TRBJ2-1; clone size: -; D gene: -; CDR3 length: 15
CDR3 protein: CAISVDRGGTEAFF; CDR3 DNA: TGTGCCATCAGTGTTGACAGGGGAGGAACTGAAGCTTTCTTT; V gene: TRBV10-3; J gene: TRBJ1-1; clone size: -; D gene: TRBD1; CDR3 length: 14
CDR3 protein: CASSVDGTGTYEQYF; CDR3 DNA: TGTGCCAGCAGCGTAGACGGGACAGGGACCTACGAGCAGTACTTC; V gene: TRBV9; J gene: TRBJ2-7; clone size: few; D gene: TRBD1; CDR3 length: 15
CDR3 protein: CASTLGSTGLNEKLFF; CDR3 DNA: TGCGCCAGCACCCTGGGGTCGACAGGACTAAATGAAAAACTGTTTTTT; V gene: TRBV5-1; J gene: TRBJ1-4; clone size: many; D gene: -; CDR3 length: 16
CDR3 protein: CASSSYGLAGGVTYNEQFF; CDR3 DNA: TGTGCCAGCAGTTCATATGGACTAGCGGGAGGGGTTACCTACAATGAGCAGTTCTTC; V gene: TRBV28; J gene: TRBJ2-1; clone size: many; D gene: TRBD2; CDR3 length: 19
CDR3 protein: CASSPTMVGGYTF; CDR3 DNA: TGTGCCAGCAGTCCTACGATGGTGGGTGGCTACACCTTC; V gene: TRBV2; J gene: TRBJ1-2; clone size: many; D gene: -; CDR3 length: 13
CDR3 protein: CASSGRPTDTQYF; CDR3 DNA: TGTGCCAGTAGCGGGAGGCCCACAGATACGCAGTATTTT; V gene: TRBV6-4; J gene: TRBJ2-3; clone size: few; D gene: TRBD2; CDR3 length: 13
CDR3 protein: CASSERDETSYGYTF; CDR3 DNA: TGTGCCAGCAGTGAACGGGACGAAACAAGCTATGGCTACACCTTC; V gene: TRBV25-1; J gene: TRBJ1-2; clone size: many; D gene: -; CDR3 length: 15
CDR3 protein: CSEIGTGGVHTF; CDR3 DNA: TGCAGCGAAATTGGGACAGGGGGAGTACACACCTTC; V gene: TRBV29-1; J gene: TRBJ1-2; clone size: -; D gene: TRBD1; CDR3 length: 12
CDR3 protein: CASSLGQFYEQYF; CDR3 DNA: TGTGCCAGCAGCTTAGGGCAGTTCTACGAGCAGTACTTC; V gene: TRBV7-2; J gene: TRBJ2-7; clone size: many; D gene: -; CDR3 length: 13
CDR3 protein: CASSVTGPSYEQYF; CDR3 DNA: TGTGCCAGCAGTGTAACAGGTCCCTCCTACGAGCAGTACTTC; V gene: TRBV2; J gene: TRBJ2-7; clone size: many; D gene: -; CDR3 length: 14
CDR3 protein: CASSSSPSGSGRETQYF; CDR3 DNA: TGTGCCAGCAGCTCCTCCCCCTCCGGGAGTGGCAGAGAGACCCAGTACTTC; V gene: TRBV13; J gene: TRBJ2-5; clone size: many; D gene: -; CDR3 length: 17
CDR3 protein: CSGEQGAGEAFF; CDR3 DNA: TGCAGCGGTGAACAGGGGGCGGGTGAAGCTTTCTTT; V gene: TRBV29-1; J gene: TRBJ1-1; clone size: -; D gene: TRBD1; CDR3 length: 12
CDR3 protein: CASSRNTGPSGNTIYF; CDR3 DNA: TGCGCCAGCAGCCGCAACACAGGCCCCTCTGGAAACACCATATATTTT; V gene: TRBV5-1; J gene: TRBJ1-3; clone size: many; D gene: -; CDR3 length: 16
CDR3 protein: CASSFVMTGRTGELFF; CDR3 DNA: TGCGCCAGCAGCTTTGTGATGACAGGGCGCACCGGGGAGCTGTTTTTT; V gene: TRBV5-1; J gene: TRBJ2-2; clone size: many; D gene: TRBD1; CDR3 length: 16
CDR3 protein: CAISDRQETQYF; CDR3 DNA: TGTGCCATCAGTGACCGCCAAGAGACCCAGTACTTC; V gene: TRBV10-3; J gene: TRBJ2-5; clone size: -; D gene: -; CDR3 length: 12
CDR3 protein: CSARGFSGNSYNEQFF; CDR3 DNA: TGCAGTGCTAGGGGTTTTAGCGGGAACTCCTACAATGAGCAGTTCTTC; V gene: TRBV20-1; J gene: TRBJ2-1; clone size: many; D gene: TRBD2; CDR3 length: 16